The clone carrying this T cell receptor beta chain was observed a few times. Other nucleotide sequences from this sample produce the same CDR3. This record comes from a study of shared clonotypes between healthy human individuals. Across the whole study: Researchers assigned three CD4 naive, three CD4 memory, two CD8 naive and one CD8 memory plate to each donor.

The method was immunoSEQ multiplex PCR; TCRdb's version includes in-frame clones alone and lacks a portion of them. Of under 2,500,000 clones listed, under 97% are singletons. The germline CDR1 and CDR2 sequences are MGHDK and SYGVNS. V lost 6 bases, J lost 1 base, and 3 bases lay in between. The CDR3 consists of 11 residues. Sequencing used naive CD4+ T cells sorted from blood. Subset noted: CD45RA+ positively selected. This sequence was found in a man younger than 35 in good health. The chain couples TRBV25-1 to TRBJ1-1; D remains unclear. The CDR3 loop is CASRGNTEAFF. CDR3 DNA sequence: TGTGCCAGCAGGGGGAACACTGAAGCTTTCTTT.